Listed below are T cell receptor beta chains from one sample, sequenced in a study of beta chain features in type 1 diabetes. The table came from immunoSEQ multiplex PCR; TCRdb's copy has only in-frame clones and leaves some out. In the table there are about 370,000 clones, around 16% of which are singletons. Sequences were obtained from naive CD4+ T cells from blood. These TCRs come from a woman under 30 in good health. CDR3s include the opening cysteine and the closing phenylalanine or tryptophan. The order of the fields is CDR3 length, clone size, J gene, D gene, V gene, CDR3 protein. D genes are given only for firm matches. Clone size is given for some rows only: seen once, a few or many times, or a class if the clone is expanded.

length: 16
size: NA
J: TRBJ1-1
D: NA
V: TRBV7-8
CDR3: CASREQGPHMNTEAFF

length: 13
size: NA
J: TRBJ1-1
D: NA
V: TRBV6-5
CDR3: CASSAYMNTEAFF

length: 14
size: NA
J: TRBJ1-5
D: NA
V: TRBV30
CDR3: CAWSFRQSNQPQHF

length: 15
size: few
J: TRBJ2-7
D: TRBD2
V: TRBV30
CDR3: CAWSEGGGYRYEQYF

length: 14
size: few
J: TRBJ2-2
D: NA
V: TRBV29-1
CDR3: CSVGRGPGTGELFF

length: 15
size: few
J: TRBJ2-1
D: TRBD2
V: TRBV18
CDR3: CASSSGTSEYNEQFF

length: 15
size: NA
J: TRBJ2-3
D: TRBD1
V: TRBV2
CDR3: CASTKQGLGTDTQYF

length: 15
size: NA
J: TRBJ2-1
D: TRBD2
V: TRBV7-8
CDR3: CASSFLAGNYNEQFF

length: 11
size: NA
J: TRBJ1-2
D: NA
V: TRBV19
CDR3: CASSSAYGYTF

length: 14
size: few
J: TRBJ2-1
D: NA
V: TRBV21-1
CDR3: CASSPLAAYNEQFF

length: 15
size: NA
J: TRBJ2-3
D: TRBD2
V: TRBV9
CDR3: CASSFRLAGTDTQYF

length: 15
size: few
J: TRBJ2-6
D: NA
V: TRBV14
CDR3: CASSQDTHGANVLTF

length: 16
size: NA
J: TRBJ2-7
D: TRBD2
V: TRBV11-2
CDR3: CASSRDSGSQTYEQYF

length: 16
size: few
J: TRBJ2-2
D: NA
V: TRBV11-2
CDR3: CASSLASLSGTGELFF

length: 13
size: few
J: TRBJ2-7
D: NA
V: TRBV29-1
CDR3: CSVRTRTSYEQYF

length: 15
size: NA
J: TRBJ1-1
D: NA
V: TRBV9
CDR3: CASSTTPLLNTEAFF

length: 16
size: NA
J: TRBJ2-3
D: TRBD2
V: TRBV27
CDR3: CASSPLLAYPRDTQYF

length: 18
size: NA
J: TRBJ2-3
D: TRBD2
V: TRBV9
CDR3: CASSVEGLAGGRTDTQYF

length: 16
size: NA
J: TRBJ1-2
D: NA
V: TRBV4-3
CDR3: CASSQFGGTANYGYTF

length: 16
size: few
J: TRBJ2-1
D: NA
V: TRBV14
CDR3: CASSLPWGGAYDEQFF

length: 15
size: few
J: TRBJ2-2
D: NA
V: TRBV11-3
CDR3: CASSLSGLNTGELFF

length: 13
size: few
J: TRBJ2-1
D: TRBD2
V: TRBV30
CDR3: CAWSVYLAGGWFF

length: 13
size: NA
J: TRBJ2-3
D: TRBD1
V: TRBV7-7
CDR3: CASSADRVATQYF

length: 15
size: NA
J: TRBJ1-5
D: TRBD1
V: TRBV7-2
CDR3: CASSLQGALNQPQHF